Described below is a single T cell receptor beta chain sequence and its context. Its antigen remains unidentified. This same CDR3 is encoded by further DNA sequences in the sample. The sample comes from a study of shared clonotypes between healthy human individuals. Study overall: Donor composition was a couple of women and a few men, aged 18 to 49. General study points: Shared clonotypes across all four donors exceeded non-shared ones in generation probability.

Each of the donors was a healthy adult who was HIV-negative and had not had a recent acute infection or vaccination. Germline CDR1 SGHRS, CDR2 YFSETQ. The CDR3 has 15 amino acids. V was cut by 4 bases and J by 0 bases, with 11 bases left in between. Produced via immunoSEQ multiplex PCR; TCRdb's table is partial and in-frame only. Of about a million clones in the sample, roughly 77% were seen once. This clonotype was sampled from a man younger than 35 in good health. Some clones in this sample may be carry-over from other donors' samples. The chain carries TRBV5-1 and TRBJ2-1, with unresolved D. Sequences were obtained from memory CD4+ T cells from PBMCs. As for subset: CD45RA-negative fraction. Written as DNA, the CDR3 is TGCGCCAGCAGCCCCTCCGGCGGCTCCTACAATGAGCAGTTCTTC. Its protein is CASSPSGGSYNEQFF.